This T cell receptor (beta chain) is drawn from a study of OX40 agonist ivuxolimab in advanced cancers. Per the germline V gene, CDR1 is SGHVS and CDR2 is FNYEAQ. The CDR3 is 15 amino acids. Trimming shortened V by 5 bases and J by 2 bases, and 13 bases separated the two germline ends. Here immunoSEQ multiplex PCR was the method, and the copy in TCRdb shows in-frame clones only, minus some. The sample has around 73,000 clones, about 87% seen once. The input for sequencing was CD4+ or CD8+ T cells sorted from blood, taken in a trial of the OX40 agonist ivuxolimab. This chain links TRBV7-6 with TRBJ2-1, with D perhaps TRBD2 (5 bases). The receptor's source is an adult with an advanced solid tumor such as melanoma, head and neck, liver or kidney cancer. CDR3 in amino acids: CASSQYLATYNEQFF. CDR3 sequence (DNA): TGTGCCAGCAGCCAATACCTAGCTACCTACAATGAGCAGTTCTTC. The complete variable domain, with remaining parts taken from reference TRBV7-6 and TRBJ2-1, reads GAGVSQSPRYKVTKRGQDVALRCDPISGHVSLYWYRQALGQGPEFLTYFNYEAQQDKSGLPNDRFSAERPEGSISTLTIQRTEQRDSAMYRCASSQYLATYNEQFFGPGTRLTVL.